This T cell receptor (beta chain) was captured by sequencing in a study of cytomegalovirus exposure and HLA in healthy donors. Comment on this clone: What it recognizes is unknown.

CDR1 is MNHEY and CDR2 is SMNVEV in the germline V gene (reference sequence). The length of the CDR3 is 14 residues. V lost 7 bases to trimming and J lost 5 bases; unmatched junction nucleotides: 9. Broader study findings: Productive status was seen about 87% or about 30% of the time for most TCR beta V segments in an earlier analysis. A classifier reportedly called cytomegalovirus status with high sensitivity and specificity.

The PCR had 60 Vbeta and 13 Jbeta primers. Data came from immunoSEQ multiplex PCR; TCRdb stores just in-frame clones and leaves some out. The table shows about 94,000 clones, with 50% to 80% occurring only once. Sequencing used PBMCs. The TCR was taken from a man aged 25-45 years in good health and CMV-seronegative. The chain has TRBV27 and TRBJ2-3, with TRBD2 matching 7 bases. The CDR3 DNA is TGTGCCAGCACTAGGGGCGGGAGAGGAGATACGCAGTATTTT. It codes for CASTRGGRGDTQYF.